Listed below are T cell receptor beta chains from one sample, sequenced in a study of STAT5B mutations in CD4+ large granular lymphocyte leukemia. Data came from immunoSEQ multiplex PCR; TCRdb stores just in-frame clones and leaves some out. The repertoire consists of more than 3,000 clones, with 85% to 90% occurring once and the leading ten covering about 2.2%. The sample taken for sequencing was CD4+ T cells from blood buffy coats. These receptors originate from a human donor in good health. The CDR3 runs from the conserved cysteine through the conserved F or W. D genes are given only for firm matches. Clone sizes are given selectively: once, few, many, or a class where the clone is expanded.

DNA: TGCAGCGTTGTCCTCCGGACAGATTCAGGAGAGACCCAGTACTTC
CDR3: CSVVLRTDSGETQYF
size: NA
V: TRBV29-1
D: NA
J: TRBJ2-5

DNA: TGTGCCAGCAGTGGGACAGGGAACACCGGGGAGCTGTTTTTT
CDR3: CASSGTGNTGELFF
size: NA
V: TRBV6-4
D: TRBD1
J: TRBJ2-2

DNA: TGTGCCTGGAGTGTCCCCTGGACTAGCGGGAGGCCGTCATACGAGCAGTACTTC
CDR3: CAWSVPWTSGRPSYEQYF
size: NA
V: TRBV30
D: TRBD2
J: TRBJ2-7

DNA: TGTGCCAGCAGTCCAACCACGCAACCCCCTGACTATGGCTACACCTTC
CDR3: CASSPTTQPPDYGYTF
size: NA
V: TRBV28
D: NA
J: TRBJ1-2

DNA: TGTGCCAGCAGCCAATGGACTGAAATGAACACTGAAGCTTTCTTT
CDR3: CASSQWTEMNTEAFF
size: NA
V: TRBV14
D: NA
J: TRBJ1-1

DNA: TGTGCCAGTAGTGTCGACAGGGCGAGCTCCTATAATTCACCCCTCCACTTT
CDR3: CASSVDRASSYNSPLHF
size: NA
V: TRBV19
D: TRBD1
J: TRBJ1-6

DNA: TGCGCCAGCAGCTTGGGGGAATCCCCCGGGGAGCTGTTTTTT
CDR3: CASSLGESPGELFF
size: NA
V: TRBV5-1
D: NA
J: TRBJ2-2

DNA: TGTGCCAGCAGCCCACTCGGGGGGAACACTGAGCCCCAGCATTTT
CDR3: CASSPLGGNTEPQHF
size: NA
V: TRBV9
D: NA
J: TRBJ1-5

DNA: TGCGCCAGCAGCCAAGTACCGACGGATGAGCAGTTCTTC
CDR3: CASSQVPTDEQFF
size: NA
V: TRBV4-3
D: NA
J: TRBJ2-1

DNA: TGTGCCAGCAGCTTAGAGGGGGGCGGGTGGAGCTCCTACGAGCAGTACTTC
CDR3: CASSLEGGGWSSYEQYF
size: NA
V: TRBV11-2
D: NA
J: TRBJ2-7

DNA: TGTGCCAGCAGTTTCTCCAGCGGACCCTACAATGAGCAGTTCTTC
CDR3: CASSFSSGPYNEQFF
size: NA
V: TRBV28
D: NA
J: TRBJ2-1

DNA: TGCGCCAGCAGCCAGACGGGACAGGGGGCCTACGAGCAGTACTTC
CDR3: CASSQTGQGAYEQYF
size: NA
V: TRBV4-1
D: TRBD1
J: TRBJ2-7

DNA: TGTGCCAGTAGTTGGGGGGGGGTGAGCAATCAGCCCCAGCATTTT
CDR3: CASSWGGVSNQPQHF
size: NA
V: TRBV19
D: NA
J: TRBJ1-5

DNA: TGTGCCAGCAGTCCCGGACTAGCTCCTACGATTTTAGGGGCCTACAATGAGCAGTTCTTC
CDR3: CASSPGLAPTILGAYNEQFF
size: NA
V: TRBV27
D: TRBD2
J: TRBJ2-1

DNA: TGTGCAAGTCGGTCCCTTCAGACTAACTATGGCTACACCTTC
CDR3: CASRSLQTNYGYTF
size: NA
V: TRBV12-2
D: NA
J: TRBJ1-2

DNA: TGTGCCAGCAGTGACTCGACTAGCGGGGCCAATGAGCAGTTCTTC
CDR3: CASSDSTSGANEQFF
size: NA
V: TRBV6-4
D: TRBD2
J: TRBJ2-1

DNA: TGTGCCAGCAGCTTAGCAGGGACGGATTTCAATGAGCAGTTCTTC
CDR3: CASSLAGTDFNEQFF
size: NA
V: TRBV7-6
D: NA
J: TRBJ2-1

DNA: TGCAGCGTTGAATTGATTGGGACAGGGGAGACTGAAGCTTTCTTT
CDR3: CSVELIGTGETEAFF
size: few
V: TRBV29-1
D: TRBD1
J: TRBJ1-1

DNA: TGCGCCAGCAGCCAAGACAGGACCGCGATTAAGGATGAGCAGTTCTTC
CDR3: CASSQDRTAIKDEQFF
size: NA
V: TRBV4-1
D: NA
J: TRBJ2-1

DNA: TGTGCCAGCAGCTTGGGACTAGCCCCCAATGAGCAGTTCTTC
CDR3: CASSLGLAPNEQFF
size: once
V: TRBV9
D: TRBD2
J: TRBJ2-1

DNA: TGTGCCACCCGCCAGAACGAGCAGTACTTC
CDR3: CATRQNEQYF
size: NA
V: TRBV6-5
D: NA
J: TRBJ2-7

DNA: TGTGCCAGCAGCGTATTCGGGGTATCCGGGGAGCTGTTTTTT
CDR3: CASSVFGVSGELFF
size: NA
V: TRBV9
D: NA
J: TRBJ2-2

DNA: TGTGCCAGCAGTTTCCCCGGGCACACAGATACGCAGTATTTT
CDR3: CASSFPGHTDTQYF
size: NA
V: TRBV27
D: NA
J: TRBJ2-3

DNA: TGCGCCAGCAGCCAGGTAACAGGGAAACATGAGCAGTTCTTC
CDR3: CASSQVTGKHEQFF
size: NA
V: TRBV4-1
D: NA
J: TRBJ2-1

DNA: TGTGCCAGCAGTCCCGAGGGTTACTCCTACAATGAGCAGTTCTTC
CDR3: CASSPEGYSYNEQFF
size: NA
V: TRBV2
D: NA
J: TRBJ2-1

DNA: TGTGCCACCCGCCGGGGATCGAACACCGGGGAGCTGTTTTTT
CDR3: CATRRGSNTGELFF
size: NA
V: TRBV19
D: NA
J: TRBJ2-2

DNA: TGTGCCAGCTCACCATCTACTAGCGGGAGGGCCAATGAGCAGTTCTTC
CDR3: CASSPSTSGRANEQFF
size: NA
V: TRBV18
D: TRBD2
J: TRBJ2-1

DNA: TGTGCCTGGAGTGTACAAAACAATGAGCAGTTCTTC
CDR3: CAWSVQNNEQFF
size: few
V: TRBV30
D: NA
J: TRBJ2-1

DNA: TGTGCCAGCAGCGTAGCCCTAATTAGCGGGAGTACAGATACGCAGTATTTT
CDR3: CASSVALISGSTDTQYF
size: once
V: TRBV9
D: TRBD2
J: TRBJ2-3

DNA: TGTGCCAGCTCACCGACTAGCGACGAGCAGTACTTC
CDR3: CASSPTSDEQYF
size: NA
V: TRBV18
D: TRBD2
J: TRBJ2-7

DNA: TGCGCCAGCAGTCAAAACTTGGGGGTCTACGAGCAGTACTTC
CDR3: CASSQNLGVYEQYF
size: NA
V: TRBV4-1
D: NA
J: TRBJ2-7

DNA: TGTGCCAGCAGTGAACTCCCACCCCTAGGGAGCCGTTTGGCTGAAGCTTTCTTT
CDR3: CASSELPPLGSRLAEAFF
size: once
V: TRBV6-1
D: NA
J: TRBJ1-1

DNA: TGTGCCAGCAGTTCCGACGCGGGGGGCACTGAAGCTTTCTTT
CDR3: CASSSDAGGTEAFF
size: NA
V: TRBV2
D: NA
J: TRBJ1-1

DNA: TGCAGCGTTACGGGACTAGCGGTACCGGAGCTCACAGATACGCAGTATTTT
CDR3: CSVTGLAVPELTDTQYF
size: NA
V: TRBV29-1
D: TRBD2
J: TRBJ2-3

DNA: TGTGCCAGCAGTTCCGACAGCACAGATACGCAGTATTTT
CDR3: CASSSDSTDTQYF
size: NA
V: TRBV28
D: NA
J: TRBJ2-3

DNA: TGCGCCAGCAGCCAGTACCCGGACACGTTCTCCTACGAGCAGTACTTC
CDR3: CASSQYPDTFSYEQYF
size: NA
V: TRBV4-1
D: NA
J: TRBJ2-7

DNA: TGTGCCAGCAGCTCGAGGCGCAGAGGACCCCACTACGAGCAGTACTTC
CDR3: CASSSRRRGPHYEQYF
size: NA
V: TRBV11-3
D: NA
J: TRBJ2-7

DNA: TGTGCCAGCAGCTTGGGGCAGGGGGTCGACGAGCAGTACTTC
CDR3: CASSLGQGVDEQYF
size: NA
V: TRBV5-5
D: TRBD1
J: TRBJ2-7

DNA: TGTGCCTGGAGTGGGACAGTACCCTACGAGCAGTACTTC
CDR3: CAWSGTVPYEQYF
size: NA
V: TRBV30
D: NA
J: TRBJ2-7

DNA: TGTGCTAGTGGTCTAGCGGGAACCTACAATGAGCAGTTCTTC
CDR3: CASGLAGTYNEQFF
size: NA
V: TRBV12-5
D: TRBD2
J: TRBJ2-1

DNA: TGTGCCAGCAGCATTGCGGGGCCGACAAACACAGATACGCAGTATTTT
CDR3: CASSIAGPTNTDTQYF
size: NA
V: TRBV7-9
D: NA
J: TRBJ2-3

DNA: TGTGCCAGCAGCCCCTCTAGCGGGAGGGGAAATGAGCAGTTCTTC
CDR3: CASSPSSGRGNEQFF
size: NA
V: TRBV6-5
D: TRBD2
J: TRBJ2-1

DNA: TGTGCCAGCAGTGACTGCTTCGGGGCGGCCTACGAGCAGTACTTC
CDR3: CASSDCFGAAYEQYF
size: NA
V: TRBV6-4
D: NA
J: TRBJ2-7

DNA: TGCGCCAGCAGAGGACTAGCGGTTAACACCGGGGAGCTGTTTTTT
CDR3: CASRGLAVNTGELFF
size: NA
V: TRBV10-2
D: TRBD2
J: TRBJ2-2

DNA: TGTGCCAGCAGCCTAGGATCGAACACTGAAGCTTTCTTT
CDR3: CASSLGSNTEAFF
size: NA
V: TRBV7-9
D: NA
J: TRBJ1-1

DNA: TGCGCCAGCAGCTTGAGGGGGCCCCTTAACACTGAAGCTTTCTTT
CDR3: CASSLRGPLNTEAFF
size: NA
V: TRBV5-1
D: TRBD1
J: TRBJ1-1

DNA: TGTGCCAGCAGTCCCGGAGCGGGGGAGACCGGGGAGCTGTTTTTT
CDR3: CASSPGAGETGELFF
size: NA
V: TRBV6-4
D: TRBD2
J: TRBJ2-2

DNA: TGTGCCAGCATCTCCTCGCTCCCTCGCTATGGCTACACCTTC
CDR3: CASISSLPRYGYTF
size: NA
V: TRBV6-9
D: NA
J: TRBJ1-2

DNA: TGTGCCACCAGACCCGCTAACTATGGCTACACCTTC
CDR3: CATRPANYGYTF
size: NA
V: TRBV19
D: NA
J: TRBJ1-2

DNA: TGTGCCAGCAGCTTAGGGGGAGCCAATTCCCTCCACTTT
CDR3: CASSLGGANSLHF
size: NA
V: TRBV11-2
D: NA
J: TRBJ1-6

DNA: TGTGCCAGTACCTTCGGAGGGGACAGGGCGAGTGAAAAACTGTTTTTT
CDR3: CASTFGGDRASEKLFF
size: few
V: TRBV19
D: TRBD1
J: TRBJ1-4